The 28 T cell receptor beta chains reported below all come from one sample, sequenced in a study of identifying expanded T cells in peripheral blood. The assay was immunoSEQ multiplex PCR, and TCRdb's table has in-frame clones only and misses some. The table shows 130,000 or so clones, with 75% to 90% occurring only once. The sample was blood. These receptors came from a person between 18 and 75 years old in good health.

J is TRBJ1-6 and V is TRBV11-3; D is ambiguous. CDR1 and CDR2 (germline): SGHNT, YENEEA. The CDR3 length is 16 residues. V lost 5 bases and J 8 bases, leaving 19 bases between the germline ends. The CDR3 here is CASSHFVSSEDSPLHF. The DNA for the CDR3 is TGTGCCAGCAGCCACTTCGTCAGCTCTGAGGATTCACCCCTCCACTTT.

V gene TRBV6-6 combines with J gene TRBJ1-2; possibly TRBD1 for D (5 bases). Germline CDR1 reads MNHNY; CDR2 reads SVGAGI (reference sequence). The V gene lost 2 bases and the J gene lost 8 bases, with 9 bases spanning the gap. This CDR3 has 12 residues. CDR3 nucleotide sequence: TGTGCCAGCAGTTACGGGGGGAGCGGCTACACCTTC. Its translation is CASSYGGSGYTF.

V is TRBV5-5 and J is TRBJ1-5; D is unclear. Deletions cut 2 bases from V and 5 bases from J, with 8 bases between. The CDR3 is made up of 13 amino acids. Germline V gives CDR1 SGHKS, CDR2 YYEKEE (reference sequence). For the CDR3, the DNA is TGTGCCAGCAGCTTAGCGTTGGATCAGCCCCAGCATTTT. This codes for CASSLALDQPQHF.

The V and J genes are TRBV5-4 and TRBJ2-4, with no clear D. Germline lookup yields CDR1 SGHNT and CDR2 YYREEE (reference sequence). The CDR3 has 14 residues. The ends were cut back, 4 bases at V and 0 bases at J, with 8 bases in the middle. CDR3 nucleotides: TGTGCCAGCAGCCCAACGCTAGCCAAAAACATTCAGTACTTC. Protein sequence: CASSPTLAKNIQYF.

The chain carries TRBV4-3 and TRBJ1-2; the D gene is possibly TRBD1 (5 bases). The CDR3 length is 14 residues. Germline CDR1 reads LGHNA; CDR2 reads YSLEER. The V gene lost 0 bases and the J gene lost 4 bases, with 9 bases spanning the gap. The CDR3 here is CASSQDRGGYGYTF. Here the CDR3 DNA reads TGCGCCAGCAGCCAAGATAGGGGTGGCTATGGCTACACCTTC.

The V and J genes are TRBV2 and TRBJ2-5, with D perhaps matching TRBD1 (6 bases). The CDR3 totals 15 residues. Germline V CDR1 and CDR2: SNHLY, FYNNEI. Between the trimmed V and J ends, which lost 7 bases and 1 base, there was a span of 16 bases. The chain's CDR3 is CASNFRRTVQETQYF. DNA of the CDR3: TGTGCCAGCAACTTTAGGCGGACAGTCCAAGAGACCCAGTACTTC.

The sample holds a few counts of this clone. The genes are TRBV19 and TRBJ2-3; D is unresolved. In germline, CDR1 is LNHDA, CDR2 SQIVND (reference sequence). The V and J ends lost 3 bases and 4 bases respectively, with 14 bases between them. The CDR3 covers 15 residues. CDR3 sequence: CASSIFLGSADTQYF. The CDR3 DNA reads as TGTGCCAGTAGTATTTTCTTGGGGTCGGCAGATACGCAGTATTTT.

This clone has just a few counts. In DNA form, the CDR3 reads TGTGCCAGCAGCTCGGGACAGGGGGCCATCGATACGCAGTATTTT. Its protein product is CASSSGQGAIDTQYF. The chain uses TRBV7-2 and TRBJ2-3; 12 bases are shared with TRBD1. The germline V gene encodes CDR1 SGHTA and CDR2 FQGNSA. The CDR3 spans 15 residues. Trimming removed 4 bases from V and 6 bases from J; junction bases left unmatched: 5.

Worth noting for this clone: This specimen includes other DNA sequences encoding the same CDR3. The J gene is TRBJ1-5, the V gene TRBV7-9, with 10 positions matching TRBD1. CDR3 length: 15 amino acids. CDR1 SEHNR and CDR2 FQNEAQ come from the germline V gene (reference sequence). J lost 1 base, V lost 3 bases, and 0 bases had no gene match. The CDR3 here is CASSLGQGSNQPQHF. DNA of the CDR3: TGTGCCAGCAGCTTGGGACAGGGGAGCAATCAGCCCCAGCATTTT.

The CDR3 reads CASSTGPFSYEQYF. The CDR3 nucleotides read TGTGCCAGTAGCACGGGCCCGTTCTCCTACGAGCAGTACTTC. This chain uses TRBV19 with TRBJ2-7; D gene unclear. V dropped 6 bases and J dropped 0 bases, with 12 bases sitting between them. CDR1 and CDR2 (germline): LNHDA, SQIVND (reference sequence). This CDR3 comprises 14 residues.

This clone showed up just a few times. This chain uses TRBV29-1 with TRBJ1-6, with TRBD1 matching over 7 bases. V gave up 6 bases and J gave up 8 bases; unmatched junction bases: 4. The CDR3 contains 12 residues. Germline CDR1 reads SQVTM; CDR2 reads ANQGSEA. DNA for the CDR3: TGCAGCGTCGGACAGGATGATTCACCCCTCCACTTT. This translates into CSVGQDDSPLHF.

The CDR3 region has the DNA TGTGCCTGGAGTGTACTCGGGTCGCAGTACTTC. As protein: CAWSVLGSQYF. The chain has TRBV30 and TRBJ2-7; D call uncertain. This CDR3 contains 11 residues. V lost 0 bases, J lost 9 bases, and 9 bases lay in between. Germline V gene sequence: CDR1 GTSNPN, CDR2 SVGIG (reference sequence).

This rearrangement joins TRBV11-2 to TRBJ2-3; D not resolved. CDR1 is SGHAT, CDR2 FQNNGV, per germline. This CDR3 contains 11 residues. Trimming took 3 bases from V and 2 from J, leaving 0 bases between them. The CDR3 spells CASSFTDTQYF. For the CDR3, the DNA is TGTGCCAGCAGCTTCACAGATACGCAGTATTTT.

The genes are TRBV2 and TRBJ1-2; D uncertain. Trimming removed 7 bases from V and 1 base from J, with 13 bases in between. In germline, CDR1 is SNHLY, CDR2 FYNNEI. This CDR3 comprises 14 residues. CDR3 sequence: CASIQEGLNYGYTF. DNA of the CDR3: TGTGCCAGCATCCAGGAGGGCCTTAACTATGGCTACACCTTC. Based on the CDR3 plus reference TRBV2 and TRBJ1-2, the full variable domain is EPEVTQTPSHQVTQMGQEVILRCVPISNHLYFYWYRQILGQKVEFLVSFYNNEISEKSEIFDDQFSVERPDGSNFTLKIRSTKLEDSAMYFCASIQEGLNYGYTFGSGTRLTVV.

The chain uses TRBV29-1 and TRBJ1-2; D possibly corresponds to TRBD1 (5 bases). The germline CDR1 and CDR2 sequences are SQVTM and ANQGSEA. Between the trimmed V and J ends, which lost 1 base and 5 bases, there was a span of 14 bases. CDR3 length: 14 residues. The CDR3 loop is CSVEVLTGPYGYTF. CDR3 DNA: TGCAGCGTTGAAGTTCTGACGGGGCCTTATGGCTACACCTTC.

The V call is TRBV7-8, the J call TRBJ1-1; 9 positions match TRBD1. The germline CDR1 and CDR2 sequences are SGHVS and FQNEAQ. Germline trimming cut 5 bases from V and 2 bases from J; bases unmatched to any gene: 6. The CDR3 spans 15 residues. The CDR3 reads CASSTWDRVNTEAFF. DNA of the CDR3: TGTGCCAGCAGCACTTGGGACAGGGTCAACACTGAAGCTTTCTTT.

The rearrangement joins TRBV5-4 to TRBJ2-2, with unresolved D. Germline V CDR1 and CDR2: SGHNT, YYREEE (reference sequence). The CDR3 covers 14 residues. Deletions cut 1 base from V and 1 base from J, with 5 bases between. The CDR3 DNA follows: TGTGCCAGCAGCTTGTTCGGGAACACCGGGGAGCTGTTTTTT. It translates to CASSLFGNTGELFF.

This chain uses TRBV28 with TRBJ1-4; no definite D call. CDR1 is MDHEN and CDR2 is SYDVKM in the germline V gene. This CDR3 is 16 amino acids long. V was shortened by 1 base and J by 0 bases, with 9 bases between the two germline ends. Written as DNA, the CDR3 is TGTGCCAGCAGTTTATTAGTGCCAGCAACTAATGAAAAACTGTTTTTT. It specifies CASSLLVPATNEKLFF.

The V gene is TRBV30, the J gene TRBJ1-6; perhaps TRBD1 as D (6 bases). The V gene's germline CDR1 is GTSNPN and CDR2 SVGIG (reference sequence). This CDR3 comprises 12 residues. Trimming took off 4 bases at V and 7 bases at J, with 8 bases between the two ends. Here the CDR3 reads CAWNRENSPLHF. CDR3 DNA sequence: TGTGCCTGGAACAGGGAAAATTCACCCCTCCACTTT.

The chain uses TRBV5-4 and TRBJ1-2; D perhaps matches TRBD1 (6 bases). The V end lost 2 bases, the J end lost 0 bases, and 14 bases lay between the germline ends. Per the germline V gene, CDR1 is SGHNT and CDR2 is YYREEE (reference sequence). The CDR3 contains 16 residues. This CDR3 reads CASSFFLSGANYGYTF. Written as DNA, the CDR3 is TGTGCCAGCAGCTTTTTCCTCTCAGGGGCTAACTATGGCTACACCTTC. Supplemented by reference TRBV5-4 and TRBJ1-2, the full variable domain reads ETGVTQSPTHLIKTRGQQVTLRCSSQSGHNTVSWYQQALGQGPQFIFQYYREEENGRGNFPPRFSGLQFPNYSSELNVNALELDDSALYLCASSFFLSGANYGYTFGSGTRLTVV.

In nucleotides, the CDR3 is TGTGCCAGTAGTCTAAGACAGGGTTTATGGAACACCATATATTTT. Its protein is CASSLRQGLWNTIYF. V and J are TRBV19 and TRBJ1-3, with 7 bases identical to TRBD1. This CDR3 has 15 amino acids. With V trimmed by 5 bases and J by 7 bases, 11 bases remained unmatched. Germline CDR1 reads LNHDA; CDR2 reads SQIVND (reference sequence).

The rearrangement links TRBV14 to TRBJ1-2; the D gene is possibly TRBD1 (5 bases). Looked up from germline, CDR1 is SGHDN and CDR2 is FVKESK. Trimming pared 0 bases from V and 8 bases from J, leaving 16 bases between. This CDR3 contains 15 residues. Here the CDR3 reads CASSQERTARGGYTF. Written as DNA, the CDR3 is TGTGCCAGCAGCCAAGAACGGACCGCGAGGGGCGGCTACACCTTC.

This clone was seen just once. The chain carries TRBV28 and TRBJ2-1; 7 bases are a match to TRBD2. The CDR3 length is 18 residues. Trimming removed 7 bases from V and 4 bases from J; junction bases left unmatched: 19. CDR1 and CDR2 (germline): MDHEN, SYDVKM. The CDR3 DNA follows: TGTGCCAGCACGGTCGGACTTTTCGGGCTAGCGGAATACAATGAGCAGTTCTTC. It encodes CASTVGLFGLAEYNEQFF.

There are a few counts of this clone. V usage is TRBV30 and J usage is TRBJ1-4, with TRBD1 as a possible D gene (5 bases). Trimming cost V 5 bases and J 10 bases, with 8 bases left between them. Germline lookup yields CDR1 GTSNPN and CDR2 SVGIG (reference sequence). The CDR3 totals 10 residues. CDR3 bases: TGTGCCTGGTATGGGGGAAAACTGTTTTTT. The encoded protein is CAWYGGKLFF.

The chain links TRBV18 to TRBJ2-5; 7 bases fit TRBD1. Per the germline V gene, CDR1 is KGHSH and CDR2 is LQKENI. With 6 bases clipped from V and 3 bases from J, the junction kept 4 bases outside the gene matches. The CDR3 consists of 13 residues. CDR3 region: CASSLGTEETQYF. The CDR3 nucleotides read TGTGCCAGCTCTCTGGGGACAGAAGAGACCCAGTACTTC.

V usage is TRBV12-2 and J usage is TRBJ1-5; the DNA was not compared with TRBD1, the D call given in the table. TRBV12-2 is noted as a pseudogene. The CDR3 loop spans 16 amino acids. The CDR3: CASRLGTADSNQPQHF. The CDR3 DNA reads TGTGCAAGTCGCCTTGGGACAGCAGATAGCAATCAGCCCCAGCATTTT.

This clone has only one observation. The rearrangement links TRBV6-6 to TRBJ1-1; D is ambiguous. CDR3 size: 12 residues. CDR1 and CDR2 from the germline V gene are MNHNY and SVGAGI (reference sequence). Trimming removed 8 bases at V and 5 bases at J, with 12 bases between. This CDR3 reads CASRGGETEAFF. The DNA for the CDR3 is TGTGCCAGCCGCGGCGGGGAAACTGAAGCTTTCTTT.

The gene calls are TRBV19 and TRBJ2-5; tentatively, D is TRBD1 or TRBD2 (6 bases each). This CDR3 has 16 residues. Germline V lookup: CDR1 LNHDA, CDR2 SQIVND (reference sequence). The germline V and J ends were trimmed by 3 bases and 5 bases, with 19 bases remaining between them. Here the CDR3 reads CASSMEGRGLGETQYF. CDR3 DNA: TGTGCCAGTAGTATGGAGGGCAGGGGCCTGGGTGAGACCCAGTACTTC.